The 8 T cell receptor beta chains in this list originate from one sample, sequenced in a study of beta chain features in type 1 diabetes. The entirety of the isolated RNA underwent reverse transcription, so expressed TCRB transcripts were sequenced. Method: immunoSEQ multiplex PCR; TCRdb's copy keeps in-frame clones and lacks some. The sample shows over 700,000 clones, 15% to 20% of them seen only once. The sample consisted of naive CD4+ T cells from blood. These receptors were collected from a woman aged 18 to 35 in good health.

This clone was counted a few times. V gene TRBV7-2 combines with J gene TRBJ1-3; D gene ambiguous. Between the trimmed V and J ends, which lost 2 bases and 0 bases, there was a span of 8 bases. The germline gives CDR1 SGHTA, CDR2 FQGNSA. The CDR3 sequence is 15 residues long. In nucleotides, the CDR3 is TGTGCCAGCAGCTTATCGGGAACCTCTGGAAACACCATATATTTT. This encodes CASSLSGTSGNTIYF.

This clone was picked up one time. The rearrangement uses TRBV11-2 and TRBJ2-1, with 7 nucleotides matching TRBD2. There are 16 residues in the CDR3. In germline, CDR1 is SGHAT, CDR2 FQNNGV. V was pared by 0 bases and J by 9 bases, with 11 bases of the junction left unmatched. In nucleotides, the CDR3 is TGTGCCAGCAGCTTAGATCGTGCGGGAGCGGGTTTTGAGCAGTTCTTC. Its protein is CASSLDRAGAGFEQFF.

The V gene is TRBV28, the J gene TRBJ1-2; D is unclear. The CDR3 is made up of 13 amino acids. The germline CDR1 and CDR2 sequences are MDHEN and SYDVKM. Trimming shortened V by 1 base and J by 2 bases, and 5 bases separated the two germline ends. The CDR3 loop reads CASSLYPNYGYTF. CDR3 nucleotide sequence: TGTGCCAGCAGTTTATACCCCAACTATGGCTACACCTTC.

This clone was counted between two and nine times. The chain couples TRBV28 to TRBJ2-3, with D possibly being TRBD2 (5 bases). The CDR3 sequence is 14 residues long. CDR1 is MDHEN and CDR2 is SYDVKM in the germline V gene. V lost 5 bases to trimming and J lost 6 bases, with 15 bases between them. The CDR3 is CASSPPLLADTQYF. CDR3 bases: TGTGCCAGCAGTCCGCCCCTATTAGCGGATACGCAGTATTTT.

CDR3 in DNA: TGCAGCGCTGTACTAGCGGCGCAGTTCTTC. It specifies CSAVLAAQFF. The genes are TRBV29-1 and TRBJ2-1; 8 bases align to TRBD2. The CDR3 spans 10 residues. With V trimmed by 7 bases and J by 12 bases, 5 bases remained unmatched. Per the germline V gene, CDR1 is SQVTM and CDR2 is ANQGSEA.

The chain couples TRBV27 to TRBJ2-1, with 7 nucleotides matching TRBD2. V lost 5 bases, J lost 2 bases, and 9 bases stayed unmatched. Germline CDR1 reads MNHEY; CDR2 reads SMNVEV (reference sequence). This CDR3 region has 16 residues. CDR3 sequence reads: CASSVTSVLTYNEQFF. Written as DNA, the CDR3 is TGTGCCAGCAGTGTAACTAGCGTACTAACCTACAATGAGCAGTTCTTC.

The rearrangement joins TRBV6-5 to TRBJ2-7; tentative D call: TRBD2 (5 bases). Trimming removed 2 bases from V and 0 bases from J, with 11 bases in between. This CDR3 has 15 amino acids. Germline CDR1 reads MNHEY; CDR2 reads SVGAGI. CDR3: CASSYGGPVSYEQYF. Written as DNA, the CDR3 is TGTGCCAGCAGTTACGGCGGGCCCGTCTCCTACGAGCAGTACTTC.

The rearrangement uses TRBV5-6 and TRBJ1-3; D remains unclear. The V and J ends lost 0 bases and 8 bases respectively, with 9 bases between them. Germline CDR1 and CDR2: SGHDT and YYEEEE. This CDR3 has 13 amino acids. The CDR3: CASSLEGPHTIYF. The CDR3 bases are TGTGCCAGCAGCTTGGAAGGGCCTCACACCATATATTTT.